This record looks at one T cell receptor beta chain sequence and its context. These data belong to a study of T cell responses to AZD1222 COVID-19 vaccine. Trimming removed 0 bases from V and 6 bases from J, with 16 bases in between. Germline CDR1 reads SGHRS; CDR2 reads YFSETQ. This CDR3 has 16 amino acids. Profiling relied on immunoSEQ multiplex PCR, and the TCRdb table lists in-frame clones only, not all of them. Of around 92,000 clones detected, about nine tenths appear once; the ten largest clones hold under 10%. The chain joins TRBV5-1 to TRBJ1-5; D possibly corresponds to TRBD1 (5 bases). This sequence was found in an adult in good health. The specimen was peripheral blood, collected on day 0 of AZD1222 vaccination. CDR3 residues: CASSLEARELGQPQHF. For the CDR3, the DNA is TGCGCCAGCAGCTTGGAGGCCAGGGAATTGGGTCAGCCCCAGCATTTT.